The clone carrying this TCR beta chain was detected once. The data stem from a study of blood T cell repertoires in COVID-19. Trimming stripped 5 bases from V and 3 bases from J, with 16 bases between. The CDR3 sequence is 15 residues long. CDR1 LNHDA and CDR2 SQIVND come from the germline V gene (reference sequence). Method: immunoSEQ multiplex PCR; TCRdb's copy keeps in-frame clones and lacks some. This table has 150,000 to 200,000 clones, roughly 80% appearing once. The receptor was isolated from a man aged 60 to 75 with acute or convalescent COVID-19. The chain is built from TRBV19 and TRBJ1-1; weak D call: TRBD1 (5 bases). The sequenced sample was peripheral blood. In DNA, the CDR3 is TGTGCCAGTAGTCCCCGGTCGGGGGGGTACACTGAAGCTTTCTTT. It is translated as CASSPRSGGYTEAFF. Full variable domain (missing parts from reference TRBV19 and TRBJ1-1): DGGITQSPKYLFRKEGQNVTLSCEQNLNHDAMYWYRQDPGQGLRLIYYSQIVNDFQKGDIAEGYSVSREKKESFPLTVTSAQKNPTAFYLCASSPRSGGYTEAFFGQGTRLTVV.